The text below deals with one TCR beta chain. Antigen: not known. The CDR3 is 15 amino acids. Losses at the gene ends were 6 bases for V and 0 bases for J; bases not matched to a gene: 2. Germline V CDR1 and CDR2: MNHNS, SASEGT. The amount of total RNA extracted per sample was at least 5.5 micrograms. These data belong to a study of blood T cells in healthy people across ages. Whole-study results and caveats: Versus aged donors, long-lived donors had higher diversity and more naive CD4+ cells.

Primed by a sample-barcoded 5' primer and a J-beta primer mix, a second PCR proceeded for about 6 to 12 cycles. TCRdb called the 5' RACE reads again in MiXCR, with one record for every CDR3 protein. The repertoire consists of some 1.6 million distinct CDR3 sequences, with around 36% occurring once and the leading ten covering about 11%. Sequencing was done on a sample of blood. This receptor was obtained from a woman aged 30 to 39 in good health. The V gene is TRBV6-1, the J gene TRBJ2-2; 9 positions agree with TRBD2. CDR3 protein: CASRVAGANTGELFF. In DNA form, the CDR3 reads TGTGCCAGCAGGGTAGCGGGAGCGAACACCGGGGAGCTGTTTTTT.